The 5 T cell receptor beta chains listed next were all sequenced from one sample in a study of CD8+CD57+ T cells in acquired aplastic anemia. Patients chosen for sequencing had shown CD8+CD57+ cell expansion by flow cytometry. TCR beta VDJ combinations and CDR3 sequences were profiled from genomic DNA. TCRdb recomputed calls from the reads with MiXCR, one row per CDR3 protein. The profile covers roughly 190,000 distinct CDR3 sequences, with 48% appearing a single time and around 9.7% taken by the ten largest. The source material was sorted CD4+, CD8+, or CD8+CD57+ T cells (not recorded which) from PBMCs. The receptors here all came from a human donor with aplastic anemia.

This clonotype occurred many times. The genes are TRBV9 and TRBJ2-3, with TRBD2 identical over 8 bases. The CDR3 totals 15 residues. Germline V CDR1 and CDR2: SGDLS, YYNGEE. With V trimmed by 1 base and J by 6 bases, 7 bases remained unmatched. The CDR3 spells CASSVSGSDVDTQYF. As DNA, the CDR3 is TGTGCCAGCAGCGTAAGCGGGAGTGATGTGGATACGCAGTATTTT.

The rearrangement joins TRBV20-1 to TRBJ1-2; D call uncertain. CDR1 is DFQATT and CDR2 is SNEGSKA in the germline V gene (reference sequence). The CDR3 runs to 12 residues. Trimming took 4 bases from V and 4 from J, leaving 10 bases between them. The CDR3 DNA sequence: TGCAGTGCTATGTTGGGCACCTATGGCTACACCTTC. Translation gives CSAMLGTYGYTF.

The chain employs TRBV2 and TRBJ2-1; no firm D call. This CDR3 is built from 12 residues. Germline CDR1 and CDR2: SNHLY and FYNNEI. Trimming left V 3 bases short and J 5 bases short, with 5 bases between. The CDR3, as DNA: TGTGCCAGCAGTGACTCAAACAATGAGCAGTTCTTC. It translates to CASSDSNNEQFF.

As for this clonotype: The junction and the germline gene differ at one end; a read error may be behind it. The V gene is TRBV9, the J gene TRBJ2-3; 9 positions agree with TRBD2. The V gene's germline CDR1 is SGDLS and CDR2 YYNGEE. The CDR3 has 16 amino acids. CDR3 bases: TGTGCCAGCAGCGATTGGTCCGGGACTAGCATAGATACGCAGTATTTT. It codes for CASSDWSGTSIDTQYF.

The chain employs TRBV7-2 and TRBJ2-7; 9 nucleotides line up with TRBD2. Germline loops: CDR1 SGHTA, CDR2 FQGNSA. CDR3 size: 15 residues. V dropped 10 bases and J dropped 4; count of bases not matched to a gene: 14. CDR3 nucleotide sequence: TGTGCCACCGCAAAGAAAGCGGGGGGTATTTACGAGCAGTACTTC. Translating gives CATAKKAGGIYEQYF.